The 26 T cell receptor beta chains below were found in one sample sequenced in a study of T cells in Graves' hyperthyroidism and ophthalmopathy. Amplification targeted TCR beta CDR3 regions from RNA transcripts. The HTBI primer set drove a first-round RT-PCR of the TCR CDR3. TCRdb re-derived calls from the multiplex PCR reads in MiXCR, one entry per CDR3 protein. Counted here are about 290,000 distinct CDR3 sequences, around 13% occurring once; the ten biggest clones make up roughly 7.9%. The sequenced material came from blood. These receptors were taken from a woman aged 40 to 50 with Graves' hyperthyroidism.

Ten or more counts support this clonotype. V gene TRBV28 combines with J gene TRBJ2-1; D uncertain. Trimming took 8 bases from V and 2 from J, leaving 13 bases between them. Germline loops: CDR1 MDHEN, CDR2 SYDVKM. There are 14 residues in the CDR3. The DNA for the CDR3 is TGTGCCAGCGGGTTGGCGAGCCCCTACAATGAGCAGTTCTTC. Encoded protein: CASGLASPYNEQFF. Looking up the rest from reference TRBV28 and TRBJ2-1 gives the full variable domain: DVKVTQSSRYLVKRTGEKVFLECVQDMDHENMFWYRQDPGLGLRLIYFSYDVKMKEKGDIPEGYSVSREKKERFSLILESASTNQTSMYLCASGLASPYNEQFFGPGTRLTVL.

This sequence joins TRBV29-1 and TRBJ1-1; TRBD1 might be the D (5 bases). V was shortened by 2 bases and J by 5 bases, with 12 bases between the two germline ends. This CDR3 is 13 amino acids long. Germline loops: CDR1 SQVTM, CDR2 ANQGSEA. The CDR3 coding sequence is TGCAGCGTTGAACGAGACCCAGGGACTGAAGCTTTCTTT. Translating gives CSVERDPGTEAFF.

This clonotype turned up a few times. The chain recombines TRBV5-1 with TRBJ1-1; 9 nucleotides line up with TRBD1. V gave up 4 bases and J gave up 1 base; unmatched junction bases: 8. This CDR3 comprises 16 residues. Germline CDR1 SGHRS, CDR2 YFSETQ. This CDR3 is CASSPGQGLRNTEAFF. The CDR3 DNA reads as TGCGCCAGCAGCCCAGGACAGGGGCTTAGGAACACTGAAGCTTTCTTT. Filled out from reference TRBV5-1 and TRBJ1-1, the complete variable domain reads KAGVTQTPRYLIKTRGQQVTLSCSPISGHRSVSWYQQTPGQGLQFLFEYFSETQRNKGNFPGRFSGRQFSNSRSEMNVSTLELGDSALYLCASSPGQGLRNTEAFFGQGTRLTVV.

This clonotype has only a few counts. The chain combines TRBV19 with TRBJ2-5; 14 bases map to TRBD2. Germline assignment: CDR1 LNHDA and CDR2 SQIVND (reference sequence). This CDR3 is built from 18 residues. J gave up 4 bases and V 4 bases, and 11 bases lay outside the gene matches. The DNA of the CDR3 is TGTGCCAGTAGTAAGGCGAGGGGGACTAGCGGGAGTGTAGAGACCCAGTACTTC. Its translation: CASSKARGTSGSVETQYF.

Points on this clonotype: This may come from a read error, since a much larger clone is one base off. The chain links TRBV10-1 to TRBJ1-2; D is unresolved. The V gene's germline CDR1 is WNHNN and CDR2 SYGVQD (reference sequence). The CDR3 covers 15 residues. Trimming shortened V by 0 bases and J by 5 bases, and 13 bases separated the two germline ends. The CDR3 DNA is TGCGCCAGCAGTGAGTCGAGTGCTTCACAATATGGCTACACCTTC. This translates into CASSESSASQYGYTF.

This chain joins TRBV9 and TRBJ1-4; TRBD1 is a possible D gene (6 bases). The length of the CDR3 is 16 residues. The V end was cut by 0 bases, the J end by 9 bases, with 18 bases between. The germline gives CDR1 SGDLS, CDR2 YYNGEE. The CDR3 nucleotides read TGTGCCAGCAGCGTAGGTGTTGGGGGGCGTACGAAAAAACTGTTTTTT. Translated, it gives CASSVGVGGRTKKLFF.

Note on this clonotype: Since a much larger clone is just one base distant, this may be a read error. This chain uses TRBV5-5 with TRBJ1-3, with a tentative D call TRBD1 (5 bases). The V gene lost 4 bases and the J gene lost 4 bases, with 9 bases spanning the gap. The CDR3 contains 13 residues. The germline V gene encodes CDR1 SGHKS and CDR2 YYEKEE (reference sequence). CDR3 sequence (DNA): TGTGCCAGCAGCACCCGGACAGGAAACACCATATATTTT. Amino acids: CASSTRTGNTIYF.

The V gene is TRBV19, the J gene TRBJ1-2, with D perhaps matching TRBD1 (5 bases). This CDR3 has 12 amino acids. V was clipped by 5 bases and J by 5 bases, with 9 bases between them. The V gene's germline CDR1 is LNHDA and CDR2 SQIVND (reference sequence). CDR3: CASSWQGYGYTF. DNA for the CDR3: TGTGCCAGTAGTTGGCAGGGATATGGCTACACCTTC.

In this sample, this clonotype turned up many times. This chain uses TRBV12-3 or TRBV12-4 with TRBJ1-1; the match to TRBD1 covers 10 bases. CDR3 size: 14 residues. Trimming at V came to 6 bases and at J to 4 bases, leaving 5 bases not matched to a gene. CDR3 DNA: TGTGCCAGCAGGCCGGGACAGGGGCGCACTGAAGCTTTCTTT. This translates into CASRPGQGRTEAFF.

Ten or more counts support this clonotype. The V gene is TRBV6-1, the J gene TRBJ2-1; 8 bases align to TRBD2. This CDR3 region has 13 residues. Germline values: CDR1 MNHNS, CDR2 SASEGT. The trim removed 8 bases at V and 7 bases at J, leaving 7 bases unmatched. In nucleotides, the CDR3 is TGTGCCAGCGGGCCGGGGGGGGTTAATGAGCAGTTCTTC. It codes for CASGPGGVNEQFF.

The chain uses TRBV6-6 and TRBJ2-7, with D possibly being TRBD1 or TRBD2 (5 bases each). Trimming left V 2 bases short and J 6 bases short, with 20 bases between. There are 16 residues in the CDR3. Per germline, CDR1 MNHNY and CDR2 SVGAGI (reference sequence). This CDR3 reads CASSYKFGLGRAEQYF. CDR3 nucleotides: TGTGCCAGCAGTTACAAATTTGGACTGGGGCGGGCCGAGCAGTACTTC.

This clonotype has just a few counts. The rearrangement links TRBV10-2 to TRBJ1-5; D possibly corresponds to TRBD1 (5 bases). This CDR3 region has 12 residues. Germline V lookup: CDR1 WSHSY, CDR2 SAAADI. Trimming pared 3 bases from V and 9 bases from J, leaving 9 bases between. CDR3 coding DNA: TGCGCCAGCAGTGACAGGGAGGCGCCCCAGCATTTT. Translated: CASSDREAPQHF.

This clonotype has a count of ten or more. The chain employs TRBV28 and TRBJ1-5; perhaps TRBD1 as D (5 bases). V shed 2 bases and J shed 3 bases, with 8 bases lying between them. Germline V gene lookup returns CDR1 MDHEN and CDR2 SYDVKM. The CDR3 has 14 residues. As DNA, the CDR3 is TGTGCCAGCAGTTTAACAGGTTACAATCAGCCCCAGCATTTT. Translation: CASSLTGYNQPQHF. The full variable domain, its missing parts supplied by reference TRBV28 and TRBJ1-5, is DVKVTQSSRYLVKRTGEKVFLECVQDMDHENMFWYRQDPGLGLRLIYFSYDVKMKEKGDIPEGYSVSREKKERFSLILESASTNQTSMYLCASSLTGYNQPQHFGDGTRLSIL.

This clonotype was seen a few times. The CDR3 nucleotides are TGTGCCAGCTCAACGACGACAGGGTTCTATTCACCCCTCCACTTT. It codes for CASSTTTGFYSPLHF. This chain links TRBV18 with TRBJ1-6, with TRBD1 matching 7 bases. The CDR3 is 15 residues long. The V and J ends lost 5 bases and 8 bases, in that order; junction bases with no gene match: 9. Germline CDR1 is KGHSH and CDR2 is LQKENI.

This clonotype was seen ten or more times. The J gene is TRBJ2-6, the V gene TRBV12-3 or TRBV12-4; 7 nucleotides align to TRBD2. The CDR3 spans 16 residues. The V segment lost 6 bases and the J segment 0 bases; nucleotides outside the gene matches: 5. In DNA form, the CDR3 reads TGTGCCAGCAGACCAGCGGGAAACTCTGGGGCCAACGTCCTGACTTTC. It codes for CASRPAGNSGANVLTF.

This clonotype has ten or more counts. The rearrangement uses TRBV7-2 and TRBJ1-5, with D perhaps matching TRBD1 (5 bases). This CDR3 has 13 residues. Germline V gene sequence: CDR1 SGHTA, CDR2 FQGNSA. V dropped 5 bases and J dropped 6 bases, with 11 bases sitting between them. This CDR3 is CASSVDNSQPQHF. In DNA form, the CDR3 reads TGTGCCAGCAGCGTGGACAATTCTCAGCCCCAGCATTTT.

The sample holds many counts of this clonotype. The chain carries TRBV12-3 or TRBV12-4 and TRBJ2-3; 11 bases are shared with TRBD1. J gave up 2 bases and V 5 bases, and 6 bases lay outside the gene matches. CDR3 length: 16 amino acids. The CDR3: CASSPGTGGTTDTQYF. In nucleotides, the CDR3 is TGTGCCAGCAGTCCCGGGACAGGGGGGACCACAGATACGCAGTATTTT.

This clonotype was observed at least ten times. The chain carries TRBV20-1 and TRBJ2-3; TRBD2 agrees at 8 bases. This CDR3 spans 15 amino acids. The ends lost 3 bases at V and 0 bases at J; junction bases unmatched: 5. Germline V CDR1 and CDR2: DFQATT, SNEGSKA (reference sequence). CDR3 nucleotides: TGCAGTGCTAGCGGGAGGGAGGGTAGCACAGATACGCAGTATTTT. Translated: CSASGREGSTDTQYF.

This clonotype occurred many times. The genes are TRBV6-1 and TRBJ2-3; no firm D call. Trimming removed 5 bases from V and 1 base from J, with 19 bases in between. The germline CDR1 and CDR2 sequences are MNHNS and SASEGT. The CDR3 has 17 amino acids. The CDR3 region has the DNA TGTGCCAGCAGTTCCCTTTTGGGTCTATTCGGCACAGATACGCAGTATTTT. This sequence encodes CASSSLLGLFGTDTQYF.

This clonotype was counted only a few times. The chain links TRBV20-1 to TRBJ1-2; possible D gene TRBD1, 6 bases. Germline V gene sequence: CDR1 DFQATT, CDR2 SNEGSKA (reference sequence). This CDR3 contains 13 residues. V was shortened by 6 bases and J by 8 bases, with 19 bases between the two germline ends. The DNA of the CDR3 is TGCAGTGCCGAGGGGGGGGTGACGAGCGGCTACACCTTC. Amino acids: CSAEGGVTSGYTF.

This rearrangement joins TRBV12-3 or TRBV12-4 to TRBJ2-5; no firm D call. V gave up 2 bases and J gave up 5 bases, with 12 bases separating them. CDR3 length equals 14 residues. CDR3 in DNA: TGTGCCAGCAGTTTATCCCCCCTCCGGGAGACCCAGTACTTC. Translating gives CASSLSPLRETQYF.

J is TRBJ2-6 and V is TRBV19; D is ambiguous. This CDR3 has 13 amino acids. The germline gives CDR1 LNHDA, CDR2 SQIVND (reference sequence). Between the trimmed V and J ends, which lost 3 bases and 5 bases, there was a span of 5 bases. DNA for the CDR3: TGTGCCAGTAGTATGAACCGGGCCAACGTCCTGACTTTC. Amino acid sequence: CASSMNRANVLTF.

CDR3 region: CASSTPGTGSPPAYF. CDR3 nucleotide sequence: TGTGCCAGCAGCACCCCCGGGACAGGTTCGCCCCCGGCGTACTTC. The chain joins TRBV6-1 to TRBJ2-5, with 8 positions matching TRBD1. The V gene end was trimmed by 6 bases and the J gene end by 13 bases; junction bases not matched to a gene: 19. CDR1 is MNHNS, CDR2 SASEGT, per germline. The CDR3 has 15 residues.

A note on this clonotype: A clone one base away is much larger, so this may be a read error. This chain connects TRBV9 to TRBJ1-1, with D maybe TRBD1 (5 bases). V lost 3 bases and J 1 base, leaving 13 bases between the germline ends. CDR3 size: 15 residues. Germline CDR1 and CDR2: SGDLS and YYNGEE. For the CDR3, the DNA is TGTGCCAGCAGCGCAGGACATCAGGGGAACACTGAAGCTTTCTTT. Translating it yields CASSAGHQGNTEAFF.

This clonotype was seen more than once but under ten times. This chain connects TRBV7-6 to TRBJ2-1; D unresolved. Germline V lookup: CDR1 SGHVS, CDR2 FNYEAQ. V was cut by 0 bases and J by 5 bases, with 2 bases left in between. The CDR3 has 12 amino acids. Written as DNA, the CDR3 is TGTGCCAGCAGCTTAGCAGACAATGAGCAGTTCTTC. It codes for CASSLADNEQFF.

This clonotype has a count of ten or more. V is TRBV7-2 and J is TRBJ2-2; D might be TRBD2 (5 bases). Germline V gene lookup returns CDR1 SGHTA and CDR2 FQGNSA. Between the trimmed V and J ends, which lost 1 base and 4 bases, there was a span of 10 bases. CDR3 length: 15 amino acids. The CDR3 here is CASSLVGVGTGELFF. CDR3 in DNA: TGTGCCAGCAGCTTAGTGGGAGTGGGCACCGGGGAGCTGTTTTTT.